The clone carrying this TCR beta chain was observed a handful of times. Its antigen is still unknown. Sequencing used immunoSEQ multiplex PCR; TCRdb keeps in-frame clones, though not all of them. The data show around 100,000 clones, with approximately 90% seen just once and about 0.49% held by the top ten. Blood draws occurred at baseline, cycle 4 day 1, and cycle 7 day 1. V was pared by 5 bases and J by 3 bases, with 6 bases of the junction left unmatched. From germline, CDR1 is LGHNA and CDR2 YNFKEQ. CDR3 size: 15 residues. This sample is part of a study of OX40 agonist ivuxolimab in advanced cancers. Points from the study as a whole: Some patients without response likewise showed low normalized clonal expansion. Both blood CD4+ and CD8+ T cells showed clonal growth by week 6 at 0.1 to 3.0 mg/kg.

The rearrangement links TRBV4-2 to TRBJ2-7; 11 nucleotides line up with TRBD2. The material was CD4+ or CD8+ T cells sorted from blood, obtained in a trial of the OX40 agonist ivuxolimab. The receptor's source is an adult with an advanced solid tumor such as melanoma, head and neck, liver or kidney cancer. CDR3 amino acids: CASSAPGTSGYEQYF. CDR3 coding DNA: TGTGCCAGCAGCGCTCCCGGGACTAGCGGCTACGAGCAGTACTTC.